The 6 T cell receptor beta chains below all came from one sample that was sequenced in a study of blood T cell repertoires in COVID-19. Profiling relied on immunoSEQ multiplex PCR, and the TCRdb table lists in-frame clones only, not all of them. Among hundreds of thousands of clones listed, 75% to 90% were seen once. Specimen: peripheral blood. The receptors shown here come from a woman in her 70s with COVID-19, enrolled during active disease.

This clone was counted only a few times. The gene calls are TRBV27 and TRBJ1-1; no clear D. The V end was cut by 5 bases, the J end by 11 bases, with 18 bases between. The CDR3 spans 13 residues. Germline V gene data show CDR1 as MNHEY and CDR2 as SMNVEV (reference sequence). The CDR3 spells CASSPQWVADAFF. The CDR3 DNA is TGTGCCAGCAGTCCCCAGTGGGTCGCGGATGCTTTCTTT.

The chain carries TRBV7-7 and TRBJ2-7, with D tentatively TRBD1 (6 bases). CDR3 size: 13 residues. Trimming took off 1 base at V and 9 bases at J, with 13 bases between the two ends. Germline V gives CDR1 SSHAT, CDR2 FNYEAQ (reference sequence). The CDR3 coding sequence is TGTGCCAGCAGCTTAGTCCAATGGACAGCGCAGTACTTC. Its translation is CASSLVQWTAQYF.

V and J are TRBV5-1 and TRBJ1-1, with D tentatively TRBD1 (6 bases). This CDR3 comprises 16 residues. CDR1 and CDR2 from the germline V gene are SGHRS and YFSETQ. V dropped 0 bases and J dropped 1 base, with 13 bases sitting between them. The CDR3 bases are TGCGCCAGCAGCTTGGCGGTCGGGGGGGCGAACACTGAAGCTTTCTTT. Protein sequence: CASSLAVGGANTEAFF.

The chain couples TRBV5-6 to TRBJ1-2; 9 bases are a match to TRBD1. V gave up 2 bases and J gave up 3 bases; unmatched junction bases: 2. The CDR3 length is 14 residues. Germline CDR1 is SGHDT and CDR2 is YYEEEE. The DNA of the CDR3 is TGTGCCAGCAGCTTCGGGGACAGGGACTATGGCTACACCTTC. It specifies CASSFGDRDYGYTF.

The rearrangement links TRBV7-6 to TRBJ1-1; D may be TRBD1 (6 bases). The CDR3 runs to 14 residues. The V and J ends lost 3 bases and 5 bases respectively, with 13 bases between them. Germline V gene lookup returns CDR1 SGHVS and CDR2 FNYEAQ. The CDR3 loop reads CASSFGGAQTEAFF. The CDR3 DNA follows: TGTGCCAGCAGCTTTGGGGGGGCGCAGACTGAAGCTTTCTTT. The whole variable domain, remainder taken from reference TRBV7-6 and TRBJ1-1, is GAGVSQSPRYKVTKRGQDVALRCDPISGHVSLYWYRQALGQGPEFLTYFNYEAQQDKSGLPNDRFSAERPEGSISTLTIQRTEQRDSAMYRCASSFGGAQTEAFFGQGTRLTVV.

The chain recombines TRBV6-2 or TRBV6-3 with TRBJ1-2; TRBD1 might be the D (6 bases). Looked up from germline, CDR1 is MNHEY and CDR2 is SVGEGT. Trimming took 6 bases from V and 4 from J, leaving 15 bases between them. This CDR3 comprises 14 residues. The CDR3 region has the DNA TGTGCCAGCAGCGCGACAGGAAGTGGCTATGGCTACACCTTC. It encodes CASSATGSGYGYTF.